The rows below give T cell receptor beta chains drawn from one sample of a study of T cell responses to AZD1222 COVID-19 vaccine. Using immunoSEQ multiplex PCR, the repertoire was profiled, and TCRdb retains in-frame clones only, with some absent. Of 130,000 to 150,000 clones detected, just under 95% appear once; the ten largest clones hold over 1.5%. Sequencing was performed on peripheral blood, taken on day 0 of AZD1222 vaccination. The receptors were gathered from an adult in good health. Both conserved end residues are part of each CDR3. The D gene is left open where the match is weak. Not every row has a clone size; where given, it reads once, few, many or a size class.

V gene,J gene,clone size,D gene,CDR3 DNA,CDR3 protein
TRBV7-9,TRBJ2-1,.,TRBD2,TGTGCCAGCAGCTTACGCGGCGGGAGGGCCTACAATGAGCAGTTCTTC,CASSLRGGRAYNEQFF
TRBV19,TRBJ1-5,.,.,TGTGCCAGTAGTCTCCGCGGTCCTCTCGCGAACCAGCCCCAGCATTTT,CASSLRGPLANQPQHF
TRBV4-1,TRBJ1-5,.,.,TGCGCCAGCAGCCAAGGAGGGTTGCTGCAGCCCCAGCATTTT,CASSQGGLLQPQHF
TRBV19,TRBJ2-7,once,TRBD2,TGTGCCAGTAGTATTAGACTAGCGGGAGCCGAGCAGTACTTC,CASSIRLAGAEQYF
TRBV5-4,TRBJ2-5,.,.,TGTGCCAGCAGCGTGGAGAGTCGGGTGACCCAGTACTTC,CASSVESRVTQYF
TRBV6-1,TRBJ1-5,once,.,TGTGCCAGCAGTGAAGGGGGGGGTGCAGGCTATCAGCCCCAGCATTTT,CASSEGGGAGYQPQHF
TRBV6-7,TRBJ2-2,once,TRBD2,TGTGCCAGCAGTTTCTTGACTAGCGGGAGAAGCACCGGGGAGCTGTTTTTT,CASSFLTSGRSTGELFF
TRBV11-2,TRBJ1-2,.,.,TGTGCCAGCAGCTTCTCTGTGAGCTATGGCTACACCTTC,CASSFSVSYGYTF
TRBV6-4,TRBJ2-3,once,.,TGTGCCAGCAGTGAGACGGGGAGCACAGATACGCAGTATTTT,CASSETGSTDTQYF
TRBV28,TRBJ1-1,.,.,TGTGCCAGCAGTGCCCATCTAGGCCAGGGCACTGAAGCTTTCTTT,CASSAHLGQGTEAFF
TRBV2,TRBJ1-2,.,.,TGTGCCAGCAGTTGGGACCCGGGGAGCTACACCTTC,CASSWDPGSYTF
TRBV5-4,TRBJ2-1,once,TRBD2,TGTGCCAGCAGCCCCGGGACTAGCGGGATGGCCTACAATGAGCAGTTCTTC,CASSPGTSGMAYNEQFF
TRBV28,TRBJ2-1,.,.,TGTGGGTCCGTCTCCTACAATGAGCAGTTCTTC,CGSVSYNEQFF
TRBV9,TRBJ2-5,.,.,TGTGCCAGCAGCGTATCAAAGGGTTGGGAGACCCAGTACTTC,CASSVSKGWETQYF
TRBV5-1,TRBJ2-7,.,TRBD2,TGCGCCAGCAGCTTGGCCGTTACTAGCGGGAGGGACGAGCAGTACTTC,CASSLAVTSGRDEQYF
TRBV12-3/TRBV12-4,TRBJ1-4,.,.,TGTGCCAGCAGTTTAGGAGAAAAACTGTTTTTT,CASSLGEKLFF
TRBV7-8,TRBJ2-7,.,TRBD2,TGTGCCAGCAGCCCCCGATGGCCGCAGCGGGGAGTCTCCTACGAGCAGTACTTC,CASSPRWPQRGVSYEQYF
TRBV3-1/TRBV3-2,TRBJ1-5,.,.,TGTGCCAGCAGCCAAGGCTACGGACGGTCAAATCAGCCCCAGCATTTT,CASSQGYGRSNQPQHF
TRBV5-6,TRBJ2-7,.,.,TGTGCCAGCAGCTTGGAGGTTGAGAGGAACGAGCAGTACTTC,CASSLEVERNEQYF
TRBV19,TRBJ1-5,.,.,TGTGCCAGTAGTGTCCGTCCAGGGTCTGCTAGCAATCAGCCCCAGCATTTT,CASSVRPGSASNQPQHF
TRBV6-5,TRBJ2-1,.,.,TGTGCCAGCAACCCCGGACAGGGAGGGGGCGGTGAGCAGTTCTTC,CASNPGQGGGGEQFF
TRBV2,TRBJ1-4,.,TRBD1,TGTGCCAGCAACGACAGGGATGAAAAACTGTTTTTT,CASNDRDEKLFF
TRBV3-1/TRBV3-2,TRBJ1-2,.,.,TGTGCCAGCAGCCAAGATCTGGCTCGGACATATGGCTACACCTTC,CASSQDLARTYGYTF
TRBV2,TRBJ2-3,.,.,TGTGCCAGCGGGGTTCTAGGGCCAGATACGCAGTATTTT,CASGVLGPDTQYF
TRBV2,TRBJ1-3,few,.,TGTGCCAGCAGCACCGGGGGGCCCTCTGGAAACACCATATATTTT,CASSTGGPSGNTIYF
TRBV29-1,TRBJ1-5,.,.,TGCAGCGTAGGACAAACCAATCAGCCCCAGCATTTT,CSVGQTNQPQHF
TRBV30,TRBJ2-4,few,TRBD2,TGTGCCTGGAGGGGACGCGGGGGAGGATCCAAAAACATTCAGTACTTC,CAWRGRGGGSKNIQYF
TRBV19,TRBJ1-5,.,.,TGTGCCAGTAACTGGCGACTCCTAGGGGGTCAGCCCCAGCATTTT,CASNWRLLGGQPQHF
TRBV7-7,TRBJ2-3,.,.,TGTGCTAGCAGCATCCTACGCACAGATACGCAGTATTTT,CASSILRTDTQYF
TRBV28,TRBJ2-1,.,TRBD2,TGTGCCAGCAGTTTATTACTAGCGGGTGGGAATGAGCAGTTCTTC,CASSLLLAGGNEQFF
TRBV6-5,TRBJ1-3,.,.,TGTGCCAGCAGTTACTCAGGGGCTGGAAACACCATATATTTT,CASSYSGAGNTIYF
TRBV27,TRBJ2-1,.,TRBD2,TGTGCCAGCAGTTTAGGGCTAGCGGACTCCTACAATGAGCAGTTCTTC,CASSLGLADSYNEQFF
TRBV19,TRBJ1-5,.,TRBD1,TGTGCCACCTCAGACAGGGCACGACAGCCCCAGCATTTT,CATSDRARQPQHF
TRBV30,TRBJ1-2,.,TRBD1,TGTGCCTGGAGTGTACAGGGGGATGGCTACACCTTC,CAWSVQGDGYTF
TRBV6-5,TRBJ1-4,.,.,TGTGCCAGCAGTTACGTGCGGCAGGGCCCCCATGAAAAACTGTTTTTT,CASSYVRQGPHEKLFF
TRBV6-5,TRBJ1-6,.,TRBD1,TGTGCCAGCAGTTCGGACAGGGGTTATAATTCACCCCTCCACTTT,CASSSDRGYNSPLHF
TRBV27,TRBJ1-3,.,.,TGTGCCAGCAGTCCCCTTAGCAGCCTCTACTCTGGAAACACCATATATTTT,CASSPLSSLYSGNTIYF
TRBV3-1/TRBV3-2,TRBJ2-7,.,TRBD2,TGTGCCAGCAGCCAAGGGGGGCAGCGGGAGTTCTTGTTC,CASSQGGQREFLF
TRBV5-4,TRBJ2-1,.,TRBD2,TGTGCCAGCACCCAAGGGCGCGGGAGGGCCACTGAGCAGTTCTTC,CASTQGRGRATEQFF
TRBV27,TRBJ2-3,.,TRBD2,TGTGCCAGCAGTTGGACTAGCGGGAGTATTGGCACAGATACGCAGTATTTT,CASSWTSGSIGTDTQYF
TRBV19,TRBJ1-2,.,.,TGTGCCAGTAGTATAGGTCCAGGGGACTATGGCTACACCTTC,CASSIGPGDYGYTF
TRBV4-1,TRBJ2-7,.,TRBD2,TGCGCCAGCAGCCAAGTACTAGCGGGAGGGCCCCTCTACGAGCAGTACTTC,CASSQVLAGGPLYEQYF
TRBV5-4,TRBJ1-4,.,.,TGTGCCAGCAGCCGGGACACCCAGACTAATGAAAAACTGTTTTTT,CASSRDTQTNEKLFF
TRBV12-3/TRBV12-4,TRBJ1-5,.,.,TGTGCCAGCAGAAGAGATTATCAGCCCCAGCATTTT,CASRRDYQPQHF
TRBV3-1/TRBV3-2,TRBJ1-4,.,.,TGTGCCAGCAGCCAAGAATCTCTTACCCGGGGAGAAAAACTGTTTTTT,CASSQESLTRGEKLFF
TRBV6-5,TRBJ1-5,once,.,TGTGCCAGCAGGGACGGGTATAGCAATCAGCCCCAGCATTTT,CASRDGYSNQPQHF
TRBV6-5,TRBJ1-1,.,.,TGTGCCACCACGATTTCTCCTGTGCACACTGAAGCTTTCTTT,CATTISPVHTEAFF
TRBV7-2,TRBJ2-5,.,.,TGTGCCAGCAGCCCCGGAGCGACTCTCCAAGAGACCCAGTACTTC,CASSPGATLQETQYF
TRBV18,TRBJ2-5,.,.,TGTGCCAGCTCCCCTCACTTGCGGGAGACCCAGTACTTC,CASSPHLRETQYF
TRBV4-1,TRBJ2-1,.,.,TGCGCCAGCAGCCAAGATGGATCGGGGCGGGACAACTACAATGAGCAGTTCTTC,CASSQDGSGRDNYNEQFF
TRBV27,TRBJ1-2,.,.,TGTGCCAGCAGTTTAGGCCAGGTGGGCTATGGCTACACCTTC,CASSLGQVGYGYTF
TRBV4-1,TRBJ1-6,.,.,TGCGCCAGCAGCCGGTCTTGGGGGGCAGATCCTTATTCACCCCTCCACTTT,CASSRSWGADPYSPLHF
TRBV6-5,TRBJ1-1,.,TRBD1,TGTGCCAGCAGATGGGACAGTTCTTTATCTGAAGCTTTCTTT,CASRWDSSLSEAFF
TRBV5-1,TRBJ1-5,.,TRBD1,TGCGCCAGCAGCTTGGGGCCGGGGACAGGGGTGGGAGTAAAGGATCAGCCCCAGCATTTT,CASSLGPGTGVGVKDQPQHF
TRBV5-1,TRBJ2-3,few,.,TGCGCCAGCAGCTTCGAGGGCCGGGTAGATACGCAGTATTTT,CASSFEGRVDTQYF